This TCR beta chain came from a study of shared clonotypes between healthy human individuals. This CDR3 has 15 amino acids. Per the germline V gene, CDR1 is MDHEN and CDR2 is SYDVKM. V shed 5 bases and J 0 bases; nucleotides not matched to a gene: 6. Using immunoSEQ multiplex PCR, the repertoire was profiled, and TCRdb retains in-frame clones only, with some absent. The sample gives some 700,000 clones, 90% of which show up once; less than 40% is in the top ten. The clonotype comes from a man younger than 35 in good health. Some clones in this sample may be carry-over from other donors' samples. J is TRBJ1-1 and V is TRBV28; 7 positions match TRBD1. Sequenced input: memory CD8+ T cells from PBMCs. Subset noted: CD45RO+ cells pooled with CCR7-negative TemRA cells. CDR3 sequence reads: CASSAPGTVNTEAFF. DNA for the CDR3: TGTGCCAGCAGTGCCCCCGGGACAGTGAACACTGAAGCTTTCTTT. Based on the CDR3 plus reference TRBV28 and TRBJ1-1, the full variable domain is DVKVTQSSRYLVKRTGEKVFLECVQDMDHENMFWYRQDPGLGLRLIYFSYDVKMKEKGDIPEGYSVSREKKERFSLILESASTNQTSMYLCASSAPGTVNTEAFFGQGTRLTVV.